This T cell receptor (beta chain) was recovered during a study of identical twins. Looked up from germline, CDR1 is SQVTM and CDR2 is ANQGSEA. The CDR3 sequence is 14 residues long. Trimming left V 1 base short and J 5 bases short, with 12 bases between. TCRdb independently ran MiXCR on the 5' RACE reads; one entry per CDR3 protein. The profile covers over 200,000 distinct CDR3 sequences, with under 8.5% appearing a single time and less than 15% taken by the ten largest. The data were also submitted as part of a second study, on T cells expressing NK-cell markers.

The rearrangement uses TRBV29-1 and TRBJ2-1, with D maybe TRBD1 (5 bases). This receptor was obtained from a woman under 30 in good health. Sequencing was performed on CD8+ T cells sorted from blood. The CDR3: CSVEAVVRDNEQFF. CDR3 DNA sequence: TGCAGCGTTGAAGCAGTAGTCAGGGACAATGAGCAGTTCTTC.